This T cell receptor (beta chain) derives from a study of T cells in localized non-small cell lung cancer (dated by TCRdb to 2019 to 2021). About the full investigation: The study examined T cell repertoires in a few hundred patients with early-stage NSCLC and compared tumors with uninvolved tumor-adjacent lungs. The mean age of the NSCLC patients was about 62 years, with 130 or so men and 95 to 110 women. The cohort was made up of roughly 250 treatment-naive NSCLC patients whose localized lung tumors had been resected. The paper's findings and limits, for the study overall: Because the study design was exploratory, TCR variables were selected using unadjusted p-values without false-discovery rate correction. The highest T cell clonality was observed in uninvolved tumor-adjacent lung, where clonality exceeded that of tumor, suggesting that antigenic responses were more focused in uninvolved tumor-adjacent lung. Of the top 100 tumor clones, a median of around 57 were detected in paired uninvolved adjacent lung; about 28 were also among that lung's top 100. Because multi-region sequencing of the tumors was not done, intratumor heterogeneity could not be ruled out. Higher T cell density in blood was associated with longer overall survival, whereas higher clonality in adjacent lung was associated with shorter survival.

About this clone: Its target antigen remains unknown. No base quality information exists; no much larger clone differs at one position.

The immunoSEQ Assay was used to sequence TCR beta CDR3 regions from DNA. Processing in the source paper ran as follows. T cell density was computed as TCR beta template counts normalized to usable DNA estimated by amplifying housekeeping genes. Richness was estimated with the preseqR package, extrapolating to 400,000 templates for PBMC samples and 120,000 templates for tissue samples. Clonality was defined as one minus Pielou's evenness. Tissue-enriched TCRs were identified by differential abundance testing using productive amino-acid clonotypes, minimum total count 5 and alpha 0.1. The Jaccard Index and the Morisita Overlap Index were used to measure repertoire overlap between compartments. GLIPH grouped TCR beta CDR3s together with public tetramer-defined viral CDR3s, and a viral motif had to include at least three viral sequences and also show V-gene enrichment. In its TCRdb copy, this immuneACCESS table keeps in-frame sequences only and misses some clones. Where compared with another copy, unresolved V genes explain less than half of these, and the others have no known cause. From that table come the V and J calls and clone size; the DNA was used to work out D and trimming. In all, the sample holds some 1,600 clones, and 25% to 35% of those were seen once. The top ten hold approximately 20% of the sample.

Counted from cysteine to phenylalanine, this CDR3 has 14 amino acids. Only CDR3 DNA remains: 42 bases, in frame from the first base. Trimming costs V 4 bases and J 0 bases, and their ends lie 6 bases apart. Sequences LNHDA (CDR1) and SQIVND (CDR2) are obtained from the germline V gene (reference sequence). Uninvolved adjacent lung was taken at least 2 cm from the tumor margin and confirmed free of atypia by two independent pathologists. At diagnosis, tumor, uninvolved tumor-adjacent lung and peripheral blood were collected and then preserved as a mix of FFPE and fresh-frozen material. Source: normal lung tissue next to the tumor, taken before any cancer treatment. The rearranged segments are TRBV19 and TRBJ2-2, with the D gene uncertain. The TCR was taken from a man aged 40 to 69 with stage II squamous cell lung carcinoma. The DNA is TGTGCCAGTAGTACAGGAGCGAACACCGGGGAGCTGTTTTTT. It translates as CASSTGANTGELFF.